This TCR beta chain emerged from a study of shared clonotypes between healthy human individuals. Study-level information: Each donor's CD8 memory used one plate, CD8 naive two, each CD4 subset three.

V lost 4 bases, J lost 5 bases, and 10 bases lay in between. The CDR3 is 12 residues long. From germline, CDR1 is SGHDT and CDR2 YYEEEE. The naive CD8 fraction comprised CD45RO-negative cells positively selected for CCR7 and excluded terminally differentiated effector memory CD45RA+ cells. Assay used: immunoSEQ multiplex PCR; TCRdb lists only in-frame clones, some missing. The sample has about 2.1 million clones; approximately 92% are singletons. Comment on this clone: The antigen remains undetermined.

Study results and caveats: Sampling involved blood alone; tissue repertoires likely differ. Between a few donors, naive CD4 clonotypes were shared at a level of roughly 5.5%.

Sequencing was done on a sample of naive CD8+ T cells from PBMCs. This clonotype was sampled from a man aged 18-30 years in good health. Some clones in this sample may be carry-over from other donors' samples. V and J are TRBV5-6 and TRBJ2-7; unclear D gene. The CDR3 sequence: CASSGPDDEQYF. In DNA form, the CDR3 reads TGTGCCAGCAGCGGGCCAGACGACGAGCAGTACTTC.